The text below deals with one T cell receptor beta chain. Its antigen remains unidentified. The protocol attached unique molecular identifiers to individual cDNA molecules. TCRdb reprocessed the 5' RACE reads via MiXCR and lists one record per CDR3 protein. In the table there are approximately 120,000 distinct CDR3 sequences, 15% of which are singletons. The sample originates from a study of early T cells in non-severe SARS-CoV-2 infection. General study findings and limits: A preference for anti-spike CD8 responses marked VDJdb matching, which missed private and CD4 specificities.

Trimming took 2 bases from V and 2 from J, leaving 7 bases between them. The CDR3 has 14 amino acids. Germline-derived CDR1 and CDR2 are MNHNS and SASEGT. The receptor comes from an adult who was a healthcare worker with PCR-confirmed SARS-CoV-2 infection or an uninfected control (not recorded which). Sequenced input: whole blood. The genes are TRBV6-1 and TRBJ1-3; D may be TRBD1 (5 bases). The CDR3 DNA reads as TGTGCCAGCAGTGAACAGGGAGCTGGAAACACCATATATTTT. Protein product: CASSEQGAGNTIYF.